This entry describes one TCR beta chain. Only in-frame clones appear in the TCRdb table, and some are missing; sequencing was by immunoSEQ multiplex PCR. Counted here are approximately 290,000 clones, around 85% occurring once; the ten biggest clones make up 0.87%. CDR3 size: 15 residues. Deletions cut 1 base from V and 0 bases from J, with 9 bases between. Germline CDR1 and CDR2: SGHVS and FQNEAQ. This sample is drawn from a study of blood T cell repertoires in COVID-19. In the study overall: The cDNA or gDNA used as material had been derived from T cells, B-cell-depleted T cells, or PBMCs.

This chain joins TRBV7-8 and TRBJ1-1; D remains ambiguous. The sequence was obtained from a human donor with COVID-19, enrolled during active disease. The donor label of this sample is uncertain. Sequencing was done on a sample of peripheral blood. CDR3 protein: CASSLGPDLNTEAFF. The CDR3, as DNA: TGTGCCAGCAGCTTAGGCCCCGACTTGAACACTGAAGCTTTCTTT.